The clone carrying this T cell receptor (beta chain) was found a few times. Its matching antigen is unknown. This sample was included in a study of regulatory T cells in long-lasting Graves disease. Overall study findings and caveats: Persistent patients had a count of shared public clonotypes (around 2,700) that exceeded that of new patients (about 930).

Arm-PCR with iRepertoire HTBI primers amplified the CDR3 regions for these TCR beta libraries. TCRdb redid the calling of the multiplex PCR reads with MiXCR, one entry per CDR3 protein. The data show about 380,000 distinct CDR3 sequences, with less than 20% seen just once and 22% held by the top ten. Time point noted: newly diagnosed GD, antithyroid drugs for less than 3 months. Preparation of the TCR library used RNA extracted from PBMCs. Sequencing used peripheral blood mononuclear cells (PBMCs), obtained at new diagnosis, from a patient treated with antithyroid drugs. The TCR was taken from a female donor with Graves disease.

The CDR3, as DNA: TGTGCCAGCAGTCCTCTACAGGAGATCTATGGCTACACCTTC. Its translation: CASSPLQEIYGYTF. The chain links TRBV6-1 to TRBJ1-2; D is possibly TRBD1 (5 bases). Germline lookup yields CDR1 MNHNS and CDR2 SASEGT. The CDR3 spans 14 residues. V was trimmed by 5 bases and J by 4 bases, leaving 14 bases between them.